One sample yielded the 8 T cell receptor beta chains listed below, sequenced in a study of monozygotic twins with inflammatory bowel disease. TCRdb reprocessed the 5' RACE reads and keeps a single row for each CDR3 protein, giving no DNA. The specimen's table records 350,000 to 550,000 distinct CDR3 sequences. Sequencing input: blood. The receptor set was obtained from a human donor with ulcerative colitis or Crohn's disease, or a healthy co-twin of an affected twin (not recorded which).

The J gene is TRBJ2-3, the V gene TRBV5-1; TCRdb designates TRBD2, a call that cannot be tested without DNA. The germline CDR1 and CDR2 sequences are SGHRS and YFSETQ. CDR3 length equals 17 residues. CDR3 residues: CASSEAMGTIPRDTQYF.

This chain uses TRBV7-2 with TRBJ1-1. Looked up from germline, CDR1 is SGHTA and CDR2 is FQGNSA. This CDR3 is 14 amino acids long. CDR3 sequence: CASSHRTENTEAFF.

The genes are TRBV3-1 and TRBJ2-7; absent DNA, TCRdb's TRBD2 call cannot be checked. The germline V gene has CDR1 LGHDT and CDR2 YNNKEL (reference sequence). This CDR3 spans 13 amino acids. CDR3 sequence reads: CASSQAGTSLQYF.

The J gene is TRBJ1-3, the V gene TRBV20-1. Germline lookup yields CDR1 DFQATT and CDR2 SNEGSKA (reference sequence). The CDR3 has 14 amino acids. The CDR3 protein is CSARDYTSGNTIYF.

This chain links TRBV12-3 or TRBV12-4 with TRBJ2-3; the D gene TCRdb calls, TRBD1, cannot be checked with no DNA. CDR3 length: 13 residues. CDR3 sequence reads: CASSPDRGDTQYF.

The chain's CDR3 is CASSGQDPYNEQFF. This chain connects TRBV27 to TRBJ2-1. The CDR3 sequence is 14 residues long. Looked up from germline, CDR1 is MNHEY and CDR2 is SMNVEV (reference sequence).

The chain couples TRBV10-3 to TRBJ2-1; TCRdb's D call of TRBD1 is untestable without DNA. The germline V gene has CDR1 ENHRY and CDR2 SYGVKD. The CDR3 has 15 residues. This chain's CDR3 is CAISVSGDSYNEQFF.

V is TRBV25-1 and J is TRBJ1-2. Germline assignment: CDR1 MGHDK and CDR2 SYGVNS. The CDR3 is made up of 15 amino acids. This chain's CDR3 is CASSEFADLGYGYTF.